The 22 T cell receptor beta chains reported below all come from one sample, sequenced in a study of OX40 agonist ivuxolimab in advanced cancers. Produced via immunoSEQ multiplex PCR; TCRdb's table is partial and in-frame only. The sample consists of about 82,000 clones, around 84% of them appearing once. Sequenced here: CD4+ or CD8+ T cells sorted from blood, sampled in a trial of the OX40 agonist ivuxolimab. These receptors all come from an adult with an advanced solid tumor such as melanoma, head and neck, liver or kidney cancer.

The chain joins TRBV11-3 to TRBJ2-3, with 8 bases aligning to TRBD2. Germline-derived CDR1 and CDR2 are SGHNT and YENEEA. The CDR3 length is 16 residues. The V segment lost 5 bases and the J segment 2 bases; nucleotides outside the gene matches: 9. The chain's CDR3 is CASSPRGGTYTDTQYF. In DNA form, the CDR3 reads TGTGCCAGCAGCCCACGGGGGGGCACATACACAGATACGCAGTATTTT.

The chain links TRBV7-2 to TRBJ2-1, with TRBD1 identical over 7 bases. J gave up 0 bases and V 1 base, and 3 bases lay outside the gene matches. The CDR3 contains 16 residues. Per the germline V gene, CDR1 is SGHTA and CDR2 is FQGNSA. The CDR3 loop reads CASSLEGASSYNEQFF. In nucleotides, the CDR3 is TGTGCCAGCAGCTTAGAGGGGGCCAGCTCCTACAATGAGCAGTTCTTC.

This clone was detected only once. This CDR3 is CASSFGRGRGTEAFF. CDR3 coding DNA: TGTGCCAGCAGCTTTGGCAGGGGGCGCGGGACTGAAGCTTTCTTT. The chain combines TRBV11-3 with TRBJ1-1, with TRBD1 identical over 8 bases. CDR3 length equals 15 residues. Trimming removed 3 bases from V and 5 bases from J; junction bases left unmatched: 8. From germline, CDR1 is SGHNT and CDR2 YENEEA.

The chain has TRBV18 and TRBJ2-7; 9 nucleotides line up with TRBD1. From germline, CDR1 is KGHSH and CDR2 LQKENI. V lost 2 bases to trimming and J lost 6 bases; unmatched junction nucleotides: 11. The CDR3 has 16 amino acids. CDR3 DNA sequence: TGTGCCAGCTCACCATCCAAGGGACAGGGAATCTCCGAGCAGTACTTC. This translates into CASSPSKGQGISEQYF.

The chain joins TRBV4-1 to TRBJ2-1, with TRBD2 as a possible D gene (5 bases). This CDR3 is built from 13 residues. Trimming left V 3 bases short and J 10 bases short, with 13 bases between. Looked up from germline, CDR1 is MGHRA and CDR2 is YSYEKL. The CDR3 sequence is CASSQSPEREQFF. As DNA, the CDR3 is TGCGCCAGCAGCCAGAGTCCCGAGCGGGAGCAGTTCTTC.

The rearrangement links TRBV12-5 to TRBJ2-3; TRBD2 matches at 10 bases. V trimming: 6 bases; J trimming: 0 bases; junction bases outside the gene matches: 9. Germline V gene lookup returns CDR1 LGHNT and CDR2 FRNRAP. This CDR3 spans 17 amino acids. The CDR3 reads CASGSALAGTSTDTQYF. CDR3 DNA sequence: TGTGCTAGTGGGTCAGCACTAGCGGGGACTAGCACAGATACGCAGTATTTT.

This chain links TRBV11-2 with TRBJ2-2, with D perhaps matching TRBD1 or TRBD2 (5 bases each). V was trimmed by 1 base and J by 7 bases, leaving 22 bases between them. The germline CDR1 and CDR2 sequences are SGHAT and FQNNGV. The CDR3 runs to 18 residues. CDR3 region: CASSLGGTVERVGGELFF. For the CDR3, the DNA is TGTGCCAGCAGCTTAGGGGGGACGGTAGAACGGGTTGGCGGGGAGCTGTTTTTT.

This chain links TRBV7-9 with TRBJ2-5; D not resolved. V was cut by 5 bases and J by 4 bases, with 5 bases left in between. The CDR3 runs to 11 residues. The germline V gene encodes CDR1 SEHNR and CDR2 FQNEAQ (reference sequence). CDR3 loop: CASSQLETQYF. Here the CDR3 DNA reads TGTGCCAGCAGCCAACTAGAGACCCAGTACTTC. Filled out from reference TRBV7-9 and TRBJ2-5, the complete variable domain reads DTGVSQNPRHKITKRGQNVTFRCDPISEHNRLYWYRQTLGQGPEFLTYFQNEAQLEKSRLLSDRFSAERPKGSFSTLEIQRTEQGDSAMYLCASSQLETQYFGPGTRLLVL.

This chain connects TRBV7-9 to TRBJ1-2; 10 bases match TRBD1. Looked up from germline, CDR1 is SEHNR and CDR2 is FQNEAQ (reference sequence). Trimming took 4 bases from V and 8 from J; bases not matched to a gene: 16. The CDR3 length is 17 residues. The chain's CDR3 is CASSSLRTGGSGGGYTF. The CDR3 nucleotides are TGTGCCAGCAGCTCCCTCCGGACAGGGGGAAGCGGTGGAGGCTACACCTTC.

The rearrangement links TRBV27 to TRBJ2-1; D not certain. V gave up 0 bases and J gave up 8 bases, with 11 bases separating them. Germline CDR1 reads MNHEY; CDR2 reads SMNVEV (reference sequence). This CDR3 region has 14 residues. CDR3 bases: TGTGCCAGCAGTTTATCATCTTCCCTGGATGAGCAGTTCTTC. It specifies CASSLSSSLDEQFF.

This clone was counted only a few times. The rearrangement uses TRBV30 and TRBJ2-7; D is possibly TRBD1 or TRBD2 (6 bases each). The CDR3 contains 14 residues. V gave up 0 bases and J gave up 3 bases, with 12 bases separating them. The germline gives CDR1 GTSNPN, CDR2 SVGIG (reference sequence). CDR3 bases: TGTGCCTGGAGTGTGGGGGGCAAAGGCTACGAGCAGTACTTC. This codes for CAWSVGGKGYEQYF.

The chain couples TRBV4-1 to TRBJ1-3; 7 nucleotides align to TRBD1. The V segment lost 3 bases and the J segment 0 bases; nucleotides outside the gene matches: 5. The CDR3 extends over 16 amino acids. Germline V gene sequence: CDR1 MGHRA, CDR2 YSYEKL. The CDR3 sequence: CASSQEGQLSGNTIYF. The CDR3, as DNA: TGCGCCAGCAGCCAGGAGGGACAGCTCTCTGGAAACACCATATATTTT.

The CDR3 is CASSQGTVSGNTIYF. DNA for the CDR3: TGCGCCAGCAGCCAAGGGACAGTCTCTGGAAACACCATATATTTT. V and J are TRBV4-1 and TRBJ1-3, with D possibly TRBD1 on 6 matching bases. V was shortened by 1 base and J by 0 bases, with 7 bases between the two germline ends. CDR1 is MGHRA and CDR2 is YSYEKL in the germline V gene. The CDR3 runs 15 residues.

This chain connects TRBV7-2 to TRBJ2-7, with D perhaps being TRBD1 or TRBD2 (7 bases each). CDR1 SGHTA and CDR2 FQGNSA come from the germline V gene. The V end lost 5 bases, the J end lost 2 bases, and 16 bases lay between the germline ends. The CDR3 spans 15 residues. This CDR3 is CASSKREGAPYEQYF. In DNA form, the CDR3 reads TGTGCCAGCAGCAAAAGGGAGGGGGCCCCCTACGAGCAGTACTTC.

This rearrangement joins TRBV5-6 to TRBJ1-5, with D unclear. The CDR3 runs to 13 residues. The germline CDR1 and CDR2 sequences are SGHDT and YYEEEE. Trimming cost V 4 bases and J 2 bases, with 7 bases left between them. The CDR3 region has the DNA TGTGCCAGCAGCCGGTGGGGCAATCAGCCCCAGCATTTT. Translation: CASSRWGNQPQHF. Full variable domain (remainder filled in from reference TRBV5-6 and TRBJ1-5): DAGVTQSPTHLIKTRGQQVTLRCSPKSGHDTVSWYQQALGQGPQFIFQYYEEEERQRGNFPDRFSGHQFPNYSSELNVNALLLGDSALYLCASSRWGNQPQHFGDGTRLSIL.

The chain joins TRBV5-6 to TRBJ2-1; D is uncertain. V lost 0 bases to trimming and J lost 2 bases, with 9 bases between them. The CDR3 is 15 amino acids. Germline CDR1 is SGHDT and CDR2 is YYEEEE. CDR3 coding DNA: TGTGCCAGCAGCTTGGTCAGTCTGACCTACAATGAGCAGTTCTTC. Translation: CASSLVSLTYNEQFF. Combining the CDR3 with reference TRBV5-6 and TRBJ2-1 gives the whole variable domain DAGVTQSPTHLIKTRGQQVTLRCSPKSGHDTVSWYQQALGQGPQFIFQYYEEEERQRGNFPDRFSGHQFPNYSSELNVNALLLGDSALYLCASSLVSLTYNEQFFGPGTRLTVL.

The genes are TRBV6-5 and TRBJ1-6; no firm D call. The CDR3 extends over 15 amino acids. Trimming left V 6 bases short and J 0 bases short, with 9 bases between. Germline V gene data show CDR1 as MNHEY and CDR2 as SVGAGI. The CDR3 region has the DNA TGTGCCAGCAGCGACGGGGTCTCCTATAATTCACCCCTCCACTTT. It codes for CASSDGVSYNSPLHF.

This chain's CDR3 is CASRPDRGPYNEQFF. The CDR3 DNA reads TGTGCCAGCAGACCGGACAGGGGACCCTACAATGAGCAGTTCTTC. The chain is built from TRBV6-5 and TRBJ2-1; 9 bases agree with TRBD1. The V gene end was trimmed by 6 bases and the J gene end by 2 bases; junction bases not matched to a gene: 5. The CDR3 spans 15 residues. Germline CDR1 is MNHEY and CDR2 is SVGAGI.

V usage is TRBV7-3 and J usage is TRBJ2-3; 8 bases map to TRBD2. From germline, CDR1 is SGHTA and CDR2 FQGTGA. Unmatched junction bases numbered 5, after V lost 5 bases and J lost 1 base. The CDR3 loop spans 15 amino acids. CDR3: CASSVAGLRTDTQYF. The CDR3 DNA reads as TGTGCCAGCAGCGTAGCGGGACTGCGCACAGATACGCAGTATTTT.

There are a few counts of this clone. The rearrangement uses TRBV10-3 and TRBJ2-7; D not resolved. The CDR3 runs 14 residues. Trimming shortened V by 3 bases and J by 0 bases, and 9 bases separated the two germline ends. Germline loops: CDR1 ENHRY, CDR2 SYGVKD. The DNA of the CDR3 is TGTGCCATCAGTGACGGAAGAAGCTCCTACGAGCAGTACTTC. Its protein is CAISDGRSSYEQYF.

This clone was detected only a few times. CDR3: CASSLGILAVYNEQFF. In DNA, the CDR3 is TGTGCCAGCAGCTTAGGGATCCTAGCGGTATACAATGAGCAGTTCTTC. V usage is TRBV11-2 and J usage is TRBJ2-1; 7 nucleotides align to TRBD2. The V gene's germline CDR1 is SGHAT and CDR2 FQNNGV. CDR3 length: 16 amino acids. Germline trimming cut 1 base from V and 4 bases from J; bases unmatched to any gene: 7.

This clone was detected a few times. The chain has TRBV27 and TRBJ1-5; the D is unclear. V dropped 5 bases and J dropped 4 bases, with 15 bases sitting between them. In germline, CDR1 is MNHEY, CDR2 SMNVEV (reference sequence). The CDR3 totals 15 residues. The CDR3 spells CASSPFGWDNQPQHF. Here the CDR3 DNA reads TGTGCCAGCAGTCCATTCGGGTGGGATAATCAGCCCCAGCATTTT.